This record concerns one TCR beta chain sequence. The entry originates in a study of blood T cell repertoires in COVID-19. About the study: From T cells, B-cell-depleted T cells, or PBMCs came the material, which was cDNA or gDNA.

Authors' processing steps: Estimated nucleated cell counts came from reference gene primer amplification. The data were produced by immunoSEQ multiplex PCR, yet TCRdb's version contains in-frame clones alone and is incomplete. D and trimming come from the DNA, and the V and J calls and clone size come from that table. The table records hundreds of thousands of clones, around 87% of them present only once. Germline-derived CDR1 and CDR2 are SGDLS and YYNGEE. This CDR3 is 14 amino acids long. V was cut by 4 bases and J by 3 bases, with 13 bases left in between. The receptor was isolated from a human donor in a cohort sampled during active COVID-19. Material: peripheral blood. The chain is built from TRBV9 and TRBJ1-1, with D possibly matching TRBD1 (5 bases). The DNA of the CDR3 is TGTGCCAGCAGCCCAGTGGGGGGAGACACTGAAGCTTTCTTT. Translation gives CASSPVGGDTEAFF.